The next 2 T cell receptor beta chains were all read from a single sample in a study of T-cell reconstitution after alpha-beta-depleted transplantation in children. Preparation of the TCRbeta library was carried out with unique molecular identifiers. TCRdb processed the PCR reads anew with MiXCR; each CDR3 protein has one entry. The sample contains roughly 500,000 distinct CDR3 sequences, 12% of which appear only once. The sequencing used PBMCs from the stem cell graft donor, collected from the stem cell graft. All receptors derive from a human donor who donated a stem cell graft to a child with combined immunodeficiency.

This clonotype came up many times. V usage is TRBV12-3 or TRBV12-4 and J usage is TRBJ2-1, with 14 nucleotides matching TRBD2. Trimming took 6 bases from V and 4 from J; bases not matched to a gene: 8. The CDR3 is 17 residues long. CDR3 sequence: CASSMPGLAGEYNEQFF. In DNA form, the CDR3 reads TGTGCCAGCAGCATGCCGGGACTAGCGGGGGAGTACAATGAGCAGTTCTTC.

This clonotype occurred many times. The genes are TRBV30 and TRBJ2-1; D gene ambiguous. The CDR3 is 14 residues long. With 4 bases removed from V and 6 bases from J, the gap between germline ends came to 16 bases. Per germline, CDR1 GTSNPN and CDR2 SVGIG (reference sequence). The DNA for the CDR3 is TGTGCCTGGACGTCTTTCCCTCCCCTCAATGAGCAGTTCTTC. Translation gives CAWTSFPPLNEQFF.